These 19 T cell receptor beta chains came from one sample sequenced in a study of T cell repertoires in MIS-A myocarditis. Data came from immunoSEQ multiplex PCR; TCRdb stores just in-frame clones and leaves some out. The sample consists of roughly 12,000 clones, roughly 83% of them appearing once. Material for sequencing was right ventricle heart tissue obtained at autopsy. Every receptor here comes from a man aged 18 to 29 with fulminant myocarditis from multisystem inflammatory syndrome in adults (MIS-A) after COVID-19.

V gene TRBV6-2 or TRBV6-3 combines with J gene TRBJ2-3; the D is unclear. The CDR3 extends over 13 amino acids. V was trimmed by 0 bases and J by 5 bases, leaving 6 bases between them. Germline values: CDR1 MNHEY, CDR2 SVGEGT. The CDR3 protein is CASSYSRGDTQYF. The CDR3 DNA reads TGTGCCAGCAGTTACTCGAGAGGAGATACGCAGTATTTT.

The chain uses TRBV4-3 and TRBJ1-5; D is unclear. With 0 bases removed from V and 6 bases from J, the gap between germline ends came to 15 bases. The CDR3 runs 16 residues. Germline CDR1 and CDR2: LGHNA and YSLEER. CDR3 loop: CASSQEVGGEAQPQHF. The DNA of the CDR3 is TGCGCCAGCAGCCAAGAGGTGGGTGGGGAAGCTCAGCCCCAGCATTTT.

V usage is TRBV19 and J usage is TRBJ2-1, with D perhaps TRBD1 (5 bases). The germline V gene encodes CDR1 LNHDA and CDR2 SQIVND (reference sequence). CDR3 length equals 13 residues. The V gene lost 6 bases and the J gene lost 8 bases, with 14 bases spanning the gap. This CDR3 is CASRASGPDEQFF. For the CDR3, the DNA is TGTGCCAGTAGGGCCTCAGGGCCCGATGAGCAGTTCTTC.

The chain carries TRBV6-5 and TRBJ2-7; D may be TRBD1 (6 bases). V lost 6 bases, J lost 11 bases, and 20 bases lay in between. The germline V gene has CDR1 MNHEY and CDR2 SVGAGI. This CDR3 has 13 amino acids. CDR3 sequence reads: CASSLTYRASEYF. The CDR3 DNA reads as TGTGCCAGCAGCCTTACCTACAGGGCCTCGGAGTACTTC.

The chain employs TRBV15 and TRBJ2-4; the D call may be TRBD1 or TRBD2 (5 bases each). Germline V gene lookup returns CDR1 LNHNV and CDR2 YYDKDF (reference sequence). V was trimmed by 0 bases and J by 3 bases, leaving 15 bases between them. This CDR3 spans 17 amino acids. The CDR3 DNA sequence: TGTGCCACCAGCAGAGATACGGGGAGCGGACACAAAAACATTCAGTACTTC. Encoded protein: CATSRDTGSGHKNIQYF. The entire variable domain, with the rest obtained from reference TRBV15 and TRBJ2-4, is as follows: DAMVIQNPRYQVTQFGKPVTLSCSQTLNHNVMYWYQQKSSQAPKLLFHYYDKDFNNEADTPDNFQSRRPNTSFCFLDIRSPGLGDTAMYLCATSRDTGSGHKNIQYFGAGTRLSVL.

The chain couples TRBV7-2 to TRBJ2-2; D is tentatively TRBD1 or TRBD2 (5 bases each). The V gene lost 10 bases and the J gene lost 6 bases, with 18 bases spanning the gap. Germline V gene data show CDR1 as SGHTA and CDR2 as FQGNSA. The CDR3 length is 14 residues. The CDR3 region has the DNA TGTGCCACAACTAGACAGCGTGGCGCCGGGGAGCTGTTTTTT. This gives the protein CATTRQRGAGELFF.

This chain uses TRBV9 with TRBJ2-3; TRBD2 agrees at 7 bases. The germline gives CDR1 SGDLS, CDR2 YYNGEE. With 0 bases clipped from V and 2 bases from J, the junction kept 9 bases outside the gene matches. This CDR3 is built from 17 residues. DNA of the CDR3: TGTGCCAGCAGCGTAGCAATTAGCGGGCCAACCACAGATACGCAGTATTTT. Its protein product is CASSVAISGPTTDTQYF.

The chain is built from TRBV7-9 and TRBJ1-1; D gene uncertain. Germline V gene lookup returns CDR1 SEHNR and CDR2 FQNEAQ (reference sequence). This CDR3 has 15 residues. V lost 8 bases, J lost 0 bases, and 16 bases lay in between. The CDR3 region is CASGSVKDLNTEAFF. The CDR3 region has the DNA TGTGCCAGCGGATCGGTAAAAGACTTGAACACTGAAGCTTTCTTT. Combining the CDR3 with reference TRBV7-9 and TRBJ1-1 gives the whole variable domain DTGVSQNPRHKITKRGQNVTFRCDPISEHNRLYWYRQTLGQGPEFLTYFQNEAQLEKSRLLSDRFSAERPKGSFSTLEIQRTEQGDSAMYLCASGSVKDLNTEAFFGQGTRLTVV.

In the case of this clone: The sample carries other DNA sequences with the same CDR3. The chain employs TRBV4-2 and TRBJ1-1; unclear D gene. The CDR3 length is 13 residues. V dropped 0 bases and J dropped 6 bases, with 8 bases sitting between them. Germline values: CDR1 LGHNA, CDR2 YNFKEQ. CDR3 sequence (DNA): TGTGCCAGCAGCCAAGAAAAAGGCGCTGAAGCTTTCTTT. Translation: CASSQEKGAEAFF.

CDR3 sequence reads: CASSQGLAGSGAFYEQYF. In DNA, the CDR3 is TGCGCCAGCAGCCAGGGACTAGCGGGTAGTGGGGCATTCTACGAGCAGTACTTC. The gene calls are TRBV5-1 and TRBJ2-7, with 12 bases fitting TRBD2. The CDR3 loop spans 18 amino acids. Germline loops: CDR1 SGHRS, CDR2 YFSETQ. With V trimmed by 4 bases and J by 3 bases, 14 bases remained unmatched.

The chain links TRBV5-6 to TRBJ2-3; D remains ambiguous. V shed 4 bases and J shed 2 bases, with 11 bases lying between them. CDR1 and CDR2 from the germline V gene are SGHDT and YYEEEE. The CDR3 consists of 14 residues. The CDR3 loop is CASSPGSITDTQYF. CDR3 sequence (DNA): TGTGCCAGCAGCCCTGGGTCTATCACAGATACGCAGTATTTT.

CDR3 sequence reads: CASSQAGTPGQPNTEAFF. In DNA, the CDR3 is TGCGCCAGCAGCCAAGCGGGGACACCGGGACAGCCGAACACTGAAGCTTTCTTT. The chain has TRBV4-1 and TRBJ1-1, with 7 bases that match TRBD1. Trimming cost V 1 base and J 1 base; bases outside gene matches: 12. Per germline, CDR1 MGHRA and CDR2 YSYEKL. The CDR3 is 18 amino acids.

As DNA, the CDR3 is TGTGCCAGCAGCCCGTCGGGGGACTTCACCTACAATGAGCAGTTCTTC. As protein: CASSPSGDFTYNEQFF. This chain connects TRBV28 to TRBJ2-1; D possibly corresponds to TRBD2 (6 bases). CDR3 length equals 16 residues. Trimming removed 6 bases from V and 2 bases from J, with 17 bases in between. The germline V gene encodes CDR1 MDHEN and CDR2 SYDVKM. The entire variable domain, with the rest obtained from reference TRBV28 and TRBJ2-1, is as follows: DVKVTQSSRYLVKRTGEKVFLECVQDMDHENMFWYRQDPGLGLRLIYFSYDVKMKEKGDIPEGYSVSREKKERFSLILESASTNQTSMYLCASSPSGDFTYNEQFFGPGTRLTVL.

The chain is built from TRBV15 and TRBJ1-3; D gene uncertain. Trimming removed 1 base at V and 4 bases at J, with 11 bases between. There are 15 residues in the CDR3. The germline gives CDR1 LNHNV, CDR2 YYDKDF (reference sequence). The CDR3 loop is CATSRGLGYGNTIYF. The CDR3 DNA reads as TGTGCCACCAGCAGAGGGTTGGGGTACGGAAACACCATATATTTT.

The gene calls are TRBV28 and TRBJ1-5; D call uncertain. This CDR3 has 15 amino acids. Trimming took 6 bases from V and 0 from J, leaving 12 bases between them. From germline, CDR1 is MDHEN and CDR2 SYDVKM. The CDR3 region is CASSSPVTSNQPQHF. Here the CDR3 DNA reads TGTGCCAGCAGCTCACCCGTGACTAGCAATCAGCCCCAGCATTTT.

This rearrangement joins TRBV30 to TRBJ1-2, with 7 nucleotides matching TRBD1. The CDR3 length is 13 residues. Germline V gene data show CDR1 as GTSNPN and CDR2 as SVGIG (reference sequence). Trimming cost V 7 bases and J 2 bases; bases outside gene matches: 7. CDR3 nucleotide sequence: TGTGCCTCATCACAGGGGTTAAACTATGGCTACACCTTC. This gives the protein CASSQGLNYGYTF.

The CDR3 spells CASSLKSGSGLAYEQYF. In DNA, the CDR3 is TGTGCCAGCAGCTTAAAGTCCGGGTCCGGCTTGGCCTACGAGCAGTACTTC. The genes are TRBV7-2 and TRBJ2-7; no reliable D call. Trimming took off 2 bases at V and 2 bases at J, with 19 bases between the two ends. CDR1 is SGHTA, CDR2 FQGNSA, per germline. CDR3 length equals 17 residues.

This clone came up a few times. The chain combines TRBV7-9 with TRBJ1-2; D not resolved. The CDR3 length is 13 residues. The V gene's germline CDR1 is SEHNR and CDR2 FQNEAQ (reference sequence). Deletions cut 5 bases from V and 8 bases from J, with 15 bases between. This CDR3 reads CASSGTDLGGYTF. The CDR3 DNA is TGTGCCAGCAGCGGTACCGATTTAGGCGGCTACACCTTC.

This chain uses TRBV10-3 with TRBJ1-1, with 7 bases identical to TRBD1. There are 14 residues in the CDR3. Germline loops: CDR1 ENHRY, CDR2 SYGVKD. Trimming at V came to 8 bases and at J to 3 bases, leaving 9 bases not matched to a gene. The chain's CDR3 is CAISPRQGYTEAFF. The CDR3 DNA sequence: TGTGCCATCTCACCTCGACAGGGATACACTGAAGCTTTCTTT.